The 22 T cell receptor beta chains given below trace back to one sample, sequenced in a study of blood T cell repertoires in COVID-19. This table comes from immunoSEQ multiplex PCR, and its TCRdb copy is limited to in-frame clones, with some not included. Here the sample spans about 230,000 clones, roughly 88% being singletons. Sample: peripheral blood. The receptor source for this set is a woman aged 40 to 50 who had recovered from COVID-19.

The chain uses TRBV9 and TRBJ1-1; 10 bases fit TRBD1. Germline V gene lookup returns CDR1 SGDLS and CDR2 YYNGEE. V shed 3 bases and J 5 bases; nucleotides not matched to a gene: 7. The CDR3 spans 15 residues. This CDR3 is CASSATGGQSTEAFF. DNA for the CDR3: TGTGCCAGCAGCGCGACAGGGGGCCAGAGTACTGAAGCTTTCTTT.

This chain uses TRBV5-6 with TRBJ2-7; maybe TRBD1 (5 bases). V was trimmed by 2 bases and J by 1 base, leaving 10 bases between them. The CDR3 covers 14 residues. Germline V gene lookup returns CDR1 SGHDT and CDR2 YYEEEE. DNA for the CDR3: TGTGCCAGCAGCTTCTTAACAGGTTCCTACGAGCAGTACTTC. This encodes CASSFLTGSYEQYF.

V and J are TRBV19 and TRBJ2-3; perhaps TRBD2 as D (5 bases). Trimming removed 3 bases from V and 1 base from J, with 8 bases in between. This CDR3 contains 14 residues. Germline V gives CDR1 LNHDA, CDR2 SQIVND (reference sequence). This CDR3 is CASSIRRGTDTQYF. In DNA, the CDR3 is TGTGCCAGTAGTATCCGGCGGGGCACAGATACGCAGTATTTT.

The chain recombines TRBV5-1 with TRBJ2-1; D remains ambiguous. Trimming cost V 4 bases and J 0 bases, with 11 bases left between them. The CDR3 has 15 amino acids. Germline V gene data show CDR1 as SGHRS and CDR2 as YFSETQ. The CDR3 here is CASSPSTGSYNEQFF. Here the CDR3 DNA reads TGCGCCAGCAGCCCATCAACCGGCTCCTACAATGAGCAGTTCTTC.

The rearrangement uses TRBV12-5 and TRBJ2-3; D is unclear. The CDR3 is made up of 12 amino acids. Trimming shortened V by 6 bases and J by 0 bases, and 4 bases separated the two germline ends. Germline CDR1 and CDR2: LGHNT and FRNRAP. CDR3 coding DNA: TGTGCTAGTGGGACTAGCACAGATACGCAGTATTTT. Encoded protein: CASGTSTDTQYF. Variable domain in full (rest from reference TRBV12-5 and TRBJ2-3): DARVTQTPRHKVTEMGQEVTMRCQPILGHNTVFWYRQTMMQGLELLAYFRNRAPLDDSGMPKDRFSAEMPDATLATLKIQPSEPRDSAVYFCASGTSTDTQYFGPGTRLTVL.

This chain connects TRBV5-1 to TRBJ2-4; 9 nucleotides match TRBD1. The CDR3 contains 15 residues. CDR1 and CDR2 from the germline V gene are SGHRS and YFSETQ. J was trimmed by 8 bases and V by 3 bases; bases with no gene match: 9. The CDR3 is CASSSGTGKIDIQYF. In nucleotides, the CDR3 is TGCGCCAGCAGCTCCGGGACAGGGAAAATAGACATTCAGTACTTC.

The chain carries TRBV2 and TRBJ1-5; the D gene is possibly TRBD1 (6 bases). The CDR3 length is 15 residues. The V gene lost 5 bases and the J gene lost 1 base, with 12 bases spanning the gap. Germline loops: CDR1 SNHLY, CDR2 FYNNEI. The CDR3 loop reads CASSPEGHSNQPQHF. CDR3 bases: TGTGCCAGCAGTCCCGAGGGACACAGCAATCAGCCCCAGCATTTT.

This chain uses TRBV7-9 with TRBJ1-4; TRBD1 is a possible D gene (5 bases). Germline V lookup: CDR1 SEHNR, CDR2 FQNEAQ (reference sequence). V lost 3 bases, J lost 5 bases, and 13 bases lay in between. The CDR3 extends over 15 amino acids. The CDR3 nucleotides are TGTGCCAGCAGCTTGGCGACAGTAGTAAATGAAAAACTGTTTTTT. Translated: CASSLATVVNEKLFF.

The chain links TRBV5-1 to TRBJ1-2; D is undetermined. V was clipped by 0 bases and J by 8 bases, with 23 bases between them. The CDR3 loop spans 17 amino acids. Germline V lookup: CDR1 SGHRS, CDR2 YFSETQ. The CDR3 nucleotides are TGCGCCAGCAGCTTGGGGTTCGTTGCGCAGGTAGTGTCCGGCTACACCTTC. This gives the protein CASSLGFVAQVVSGYTF.

The chain recombines TRBV5-1 with TRBJ2-5, with D possibly being TRBD1 (6 bases). The ends were cut back, 3 bases at V and 3 bases at J, with 18 bases in the middle. In germline, CDR1 is SGHRS, CDR2 YFSETQ. The CDR3 covers 16 residues. The CDR3 bases are TGCGCCAGCAGCTCCCAGGGGCCCGGAAAGGAAGAGACCCAGTACTTC. It encodes CASSSQGPGKEETQYF.

The rearrangement links TRBV5-6 to TRBJ2-7; D is ambiguous. This CDR3 is built from 12 residues. V lost 2 bases and J 5 bases, leaving 8 bases between the germline ends. In germline, CDR1 is SGHDT, CDR2 YYEEEE. For the CDR3, the DNA is TGTGCCAGCAGCTTTGTACCTAACGAGCAGTACTTC. Its protein product is CASSFVPNEQYF.

V is TRBV18 and J is TRBJ1-6, with 7 nucleotides matching TRBD1. Germline V gene sequence: CDR1 KGHSH, CDR2 LQKENI. CDR3 length: 15 residues. Trimming cost V 5 bases and J 3 bases; bases outside gene matches: 4. The CDR3 spells CASSFDRDYNSPLHF. CDR3 coding DNA: TGTGCCAGCTCATTCGACAGGGACTATAATTCACCCCTCCACTTT.

This chain connects TRBV29-1 to TRBJ2-5; D may be TRBD1 (6 bases). The CDR3 has 13 amino acids. V lost 5 bases to trimming and J lost 2 bases, with 12 bases between them. Germline values: CDR1 SQVTM, CDR2 ANQGSEA. CDR3 region: CSVNPQGQETQYF. CDR3 DNA: TGCAGCGTTAACCCCCAGGGGCAAGAGACCCAGTACTTC.

The count of this clone is one. The chain joins TRBV11-2 to TRBJ2-7; 7 positions agree with TRBD1. V lost 3 bases and J lost 2; bases outside the gene matches: 1. CDR1 is SGHAT, CDR2 FQNNGV, per germline. This CDR3 is 13 amino acids long. The CDR3 here is CASSFGQAYEQYF. DNA of the CDR3: TGTGCCAGCAGCTTTGGACAGGCCTACGAGCAGTACTTC.

This sequence joins TRBV18 and TRBJ2-2, with a tentative D call TRBD1 (5 bases). V lost 4 bases and J 4 bases, leaving 10 bases between the germline ends. The CDR3 spans 14 residues. The V gene's germline CDR1 is KGHSH and CDR2 LQKENI. DNA for the CDR3: TGTGCCAGCTCACTATCAACAGGCACCGGGGAGCTGTTTTTT. Its protein is CASSLSTGTGELFF.

The chain recombines TRBV29-1 with TRBJ1-1; TRBD1 is a possible D gene (6 bases). CDR1 and CDR2 (germline): SQVTM, ANQGSEA. The CDR3 is made up of 13 amino acids. V gave up 6 bases and J gave up 6 bases, with 17 bases separating them. The chain's CDR3 is CSVRTQGNAEAFF. The DNA of the CDR3 is TGCAGCGTCAGAACACAGGGTAACGCTGAAGCTTTCTTT.

V is TRBV4-1 and J is TRBJ2-7, with 9 bases that match TRBD1. After removal of 4 bases from V and 4 bases from J, the junction contained 2 bases not matched to a gene. Germline V lookup: CDR1 MGHRA, CDR2 YSYEKL. The CDR3 totals 13 residues. The CDR3 bases are TGCGCCAGCAGCCGGGACAGGGAATACGAGCAGTACTTC. This sequence encodes CASSRDREYEQYF.

The chain uses TRBV5-1 and TRBJ2-2; 8 nucleotides match TRBD1. CDR3 size: 15 residues. CDR1 SGHRS and CDR2 YFSETQ come from the germline V gene. With 3 bases clipped from V and 4 bases from J, the junction kept 5 bases outside the gene matches. CDR3 amino acids: CASSSPDRVTGELFF. In DNA, the CDR3 is TGCGCCAGCAGCTCGCCGGACAGGGTCACCGGGGAGCTGTTTTTT.

The chain is built from TRBV6-5 and TRBJ2-1; D is possibly TRBD2 (6 bases). In germline, CDR1 is MNHEY, CDR2 SVGAGI. Trimming removed 8 bases at V and 4 bases at J, with 12 bases between. The CDR3 contains 13 residues. CDR3 residues: CASGSGDYNEQFF. CDR3 DNA sequence: TGTGCCAGCGGATCGGGGGATTACAATGAGCAGTTCTTC.

CDR3 DNA sequence: TGTGCCAGCAGCTTAGTAGGACAGGCAAATCAGCCCCAGCATTTT. It is translated as CASSLVGQANQPQHF. The rearrangement links TRBV7-2 to TRBJ1-5, with 7 bases aligning to TRBD1. V shed 1 base and J 4 bases; nucleotides not matched to a gene: 4. CDR3 size: 15 residues. Germline CDR1 SGHTA, CDR2 FQGNSA. Together with reference TRBV7-2 and TRBJ1-5, the CDR3 gives the full variable domain: GAGVSQSPSNKVTEKGKDVELRCDPISGHTALYWYRQSLGQGLEFLIYFQGNSAPDKSGLPSDRFSAERTGGSVSTLTIQRTQQEDSAVYLCASSLVGQANQPQHFGDGTRLSIL.

The rearrangement joins TRBV27 to TRBJ1-2, with D perhaps TRBD1 (5 bases). CDR1 and CDR2 (germline): MNHEY, SMNVEV (reference sequence). This CDR3 spans 14 amino acids. The V and J ends lost 3 bases and 0 bases respectively, with 8 bases between them. The CDR3 DNA follows: TGTGCCAGCAGTTTGACAGTAGCTAACTATGGCTACACCTTC. It codes for CASSLTVANYGYTF.

The genes are TRBV28 and TRBJ2-1; 9 bases are a match to TRBD1. Germline values: CDR1 MDHEN, CDR2 SYDVKM. The CDR3 runs to 16 residues. V dropped 2 bases and J dropped 6; count of bases not matched to a gene: 8. DNA of the CDR3: TGTGCCAGCAGTTTAATCTCCGGGACAGGGCCCAATGAGCAGTTCTTC. Amino acids: CASSLISGTGPNEQFF.